A selection of T cell receptor beta chains follows, all from one sample in a study of blood T cell repertoires in COVID-19. The method was immunoSEQ multiplex PCR; TCRdb's version includes in-frame clones alone and lacks a portion of them. The sample includes hundreds of thousands of clones, around nine tenths of them seen just once. Sequencing was carried out using PBMCs or T cells enriched from blood (not recorded which). These receptors came from a woman aged 18-30 years who had been exposed to COVID-19. Both conserved end residues are part of each CDR3. The order of the fields is V gene, clone size, CDR3 length, J gene, D gene, CDR3 protein, CDR3 DNA. The D gene is left open where the match is weak. Expanded clones get a size class; other rows say once, few or many, or leave the size out.

v_call: TRBV18
clone_size: NA
cdr3_length: 12
j_call: TRBJ1-1
d_call: NA
cdr3_aa: CASSPRDTEAFF
cdr3_nt: TGTGCCAGCTCACCCCGGGACACTGAAGCTTTCTTT

v_call: TRBV7-8
clone_size: once
cdr3_length: 17
j_call: TRBJ2-7
d_call: TRBD2
cdr3_aa: CASSAGTSGRWRDEQYF
cdr3_nt: TGTGCCAGCAGCGCCGGGACTAGCGGGAGGTGGCGGGACGAGCAGTACTTC

v_call: TRBV28
clone_size: NA
cdr3_length: 15
j_call: TRBJ1-1
d_call: NA
cdr3_aa: CASSLGARGNTEAFF
cdr3_nt: TGTGCCAGCAGTTTAGGAGCCAGGGGGAACACTGAAGCTTTCTTT

v_call: TRBV27
clone_size: NA
cdr3_length: 16
j_call: TRBJ2-7
d_call: TRBD2
cdr3_aa: CASSGPRAGGPYEQYF
cdr3_nt: TGTGCCAGCAGTGGCCCACGGGCGGGGGGCCCCTACGAGCAGTACTTC

v_call: TRBV2
clone_size: few
cdr3_length: 11
j_call: TRBJ2-5
d_call: NA
cdr3_aa: CASSVPETQYF
cdr3_nt: TGTGCCAGCAGTGTCCCGGAGACCCAGTACTTC

v_call: TRBV5-4
clone_size: NA
cdr3_length: 14
j_call: TRBJ2-1
d_call: NA
cdr3_aa: CASRRLSLDNEQFF
cdr3_nt: TGTGCCAGCAGGAGGTTGAGTCTAGACAATGAGCAGTTCTTC

v_call: TRBV24-1
clone_size: NA
cdr3_length: 14
j_call: TRBJ1-5
d_call: NA
cdr3_aa: CATSIGGANQPQHF
cdr3_nt: TGTGCCACCAGTATCGGAGGCGCCAATCAGCCCCAGCATTTT

v_call: TRBV19
clone_size: NA
cdr3_length: 15
j_call: TRBJ2-7
d_call: TRBD1
cdr3_aa: CASSIGTGSSYEQYF
cdr3_nt: TGTGCCAGTAGTATTGGGACAGGGAGCTCCTACGAGCAGTACTTC

v_call: TRBV18
clone_size: once
cdr3_length: 16
j_call: TRBJ2-1
d_call: NA
cdr3_aa: CASSPPYLAEYNEQFF
cdr3_nt: TGTGCCAGCTCACCACCTTACTTAGCGGAATACAATGAGCAGTTCTTC

v_call: TRBV3-1/TRBV3-2
clone_size: NA
cdr3_length: 14
j_call: TRBJ1-2
d_call: NA
cdr3_aa: CASSQDLLGGGYTF
cdr3_nt: TGTGCCAGCAGCCAAGATTTGCTCGGGGGAGGCTACACCTTC

v_call: TRBV14
clone_size: NA
cdr3_length: 19
j_call: TRBJ1-1
d_call: TRBD1
cdr3_aa: CASSPYPGQGVILNTEAFF
cdr3_nt: TGTGCCAGCAGCCCTTACCCAGGACAGGGGGTTATTTTGAACACTGAAGCTTTCTTT

v_call: TRBV9
clone_size: NA
cdr3_length: 17
j_call: TRBJ2-3
d_call: TRBD2
cdr3_aa: CASSPSPGTSATDTQYF
cdr3_nt: TGTGCCAGCAGCCCCTCACCCGGGACTAGCGCGACAGATACGCAGTATTTT

v_call: TRBV7-9
clone_size: NA
cdr3_length: 14
j_call: TRBJ1-6
d_call: TRBD1
cdr3_aa: CASSSGQVLSPLHF
cdr3_nt: TGTGCCAGCAGCTCTGGACAGGTTCTTTCACCCCTCCACTTT

v_call: TRBV2
clone_size: NA
cdr3_length: 15
j_call: TRBJ2-2
d_call: TRBD2
cdr3_aa: CASRRELADTGELFF
cdr3_nt: TGTGCCAGCAGGAGGGAACTAGCGGACACCGGGGAGCTGTTTTTT

v_call: TRBV11-3
clone_size: NA
cdr3_length: 14
j_call: TRBJ1-6
d_call: TRBD1
cdr3_aa: CASSQPGQGKPHHF
cdr3_nt: TGTGCCAGCAGCCAACCAGGACAGGGTAAACCCCATCACTTT

v_call: TRBV11-3
clone_size: NA
cdr3_length: 15
j_call: TRBJ2-7
d_call: TRBD2
cdr3_aa: CASSLLWRGSYEQYF
cdr3_nt: TGTGCCAGCAGCTTACTCTGGCGGGGGTCCTACGAGCAGTACTTC

v_call: TRBV3-1/TRBV3-2
clone_size: few
cdr3_length: 12
j_call: TRBJ2-7
d_call: NA
cdr3_aa: CASSQVQDEQYF
cdr3_nt: TGTGCCAGCAGCCAAGTTCAGGACGAGCAGTACTTC

v_call: TRBV30
clone_size: NA
cdr3_length: 15
j_call: TRBJ1-1
d_call: TRBD1
cdr3_aa: CAWTHIGTGDTEAFF
cdr3_nt: TGTGCCTGGACCCACATCGGGACAGGGGACACTGAAGCTTTCTTT

v_call: TRBV10-3
clone_size: once
cdr3_length: 13
j_call: TRBJ1-2
d_call: NA
cdr3_aa: CAISVSGDYGYTF
cdr3_nt: TGTGCCATCAGTGTTTCAGGGGACTATGGCTACACCTTC

v_call: TRBV3-1/TRBV3-2
clone_size: NA
cdr3_length: 16
j_call: TRBJ2-1
d_call: NA
cdr3_aa: CASSPGLGGFSYEQFF
cdr3_nt: TGTGCCAGCAGCCCCGGGCTCGGAGGTTTCAGTTATGAGCAGTTCTTC

v_call: TRBV29-1
clone_size: NA
cdr3_length: 13
j_call: TRBJ1-2
d_call: NA
cdr3_aa: CSVEVGGFYGYTF
cdr3_nt: TGCAGCGTTGAAGTTGGGGGGTTCTATGGCTACACCTTC

v_call: TRBV3-1/TRBV3-2
clone_size: NA
cdr3_length: 15
j_call: TRBJ1-2
d_call: TRBD1
cdr3_aa: CASSQSPRGQSGYTF
cdr3_nt: TGTGCCAGCAGCCAATCCCCCAGGGGGCAAAGTGGCTACACCTTC